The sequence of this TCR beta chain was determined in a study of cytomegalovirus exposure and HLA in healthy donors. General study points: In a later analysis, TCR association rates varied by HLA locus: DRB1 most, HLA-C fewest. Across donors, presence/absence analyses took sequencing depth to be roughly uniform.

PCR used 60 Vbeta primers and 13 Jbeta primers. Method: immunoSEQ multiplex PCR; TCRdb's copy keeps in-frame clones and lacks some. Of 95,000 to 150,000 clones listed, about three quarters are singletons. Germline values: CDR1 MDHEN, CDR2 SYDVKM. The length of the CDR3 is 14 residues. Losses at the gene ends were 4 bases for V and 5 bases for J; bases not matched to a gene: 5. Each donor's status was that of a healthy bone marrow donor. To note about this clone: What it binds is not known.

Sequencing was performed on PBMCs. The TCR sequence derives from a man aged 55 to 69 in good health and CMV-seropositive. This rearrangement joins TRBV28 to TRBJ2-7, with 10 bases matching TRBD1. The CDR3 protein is CASSWGQGRDEQYF. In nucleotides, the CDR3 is TGTGCCAGCAGTTGGGGACAGGGGCGCGACGAGCAGTACTTC.